This paragraph reports one TCR beta chain. The antigen is unknown. This CDR3 region has 13 residues. Germline CDR1 is SGDLS and CDR2 is YYNGEE. The data derive from a study of blood T cells in healthy people across ages. Primers used in a second PCR of roughly 6 to 12 cycles were a sample-barcoded 5' primer and a J-beta primer mix. TCRdb recomputed calls from the 5' RACE reads with MiXCR, one row per CDR3 protein. The profile shows about 1,000,000 distinct CDR3 sequences, 45% of them singletons. Study conclusions and caveats: With donor CMV status unknown, expanded clonotype changes were possibly confounded. Getting older went along with TCR beta diversity per million T cells dropping roughly linearly. Any conclusive comparison of naive versus antigen-experienced cells was prevented by using unsorted PBMCs.

This receptor was taken from a woman in her fifties or sixties in good health. The source material was blood. The V and J genes are TRBV9 and TRBJ2-4, with D possibly called TRBD1 or TRBD2 (5 bases each). The J call may be faulty, since TRBJ2-7 better matches the DNA end. CDR3 coding DNA: TGTGCCAGCAGCGTACGAGGGGTTGGCGAGCAGTACTTC. This sequence encodes CASSVRGVGEQYF.